This TCR beta chain was identified during a study of cytomegalovirus exposure and HLA in healthy donors. Overall study: The use of the same platform for the 120 validation repertoires and the roughly 730 first-cohort repertoires was reported by a later analysis.

With respect to this clone: Its antigen remains unidentified.

General observations from the study: The study labeled about 160 TCR beta chains cytomegalovirus-associated. One later analysis, an examination of the 100 to 150 validation repertoires, found that first-cohort TCR clusters tended to co-occur in them.

Some clones are missing from TCRdb's copy, which holds only in-frame ones; the method was immunoSEQ multiplex PCR. The profile shows over 85,000 clones, about 95% of them singletons. The CDR3 is made up of 13 amino acids. Germline V gene lookup returns CDR1 LGHNT and CDR2 FRNRAP. The ends were cut back, 7 bases at V and 4 bases at J, with 13 bases in the middle. The specimen was PBMCs. This TCR was sampled from a woman aged 18 to 35 in good health and CMV-seronegative. This chain uses TRBV12-5 with TRBJ1-2; a weak D match, TRBD1 (6 bases). CDR3 sequence reads: CASAPRGPYGYTF. CDR3 nucleotides: TGTGCTAGTGCCCCCAGGGGTCCCTATGGCTACACCTTC. Combining the CDR3 with reference TRBV12-5 and TRBJ1-2 gives the whole variable domain DARVTQTPRHKVTEMGQEVTMRCQPILGHNTVFWYRQTMMQGLELLAYFRNRAPLDDSGMPKDRFSAEMPDATLATLKIQPSEPRDSAVYFCASAPRGPYGYTFGSGTRLTVV.